This entry is about one TCR beta chain. The entry originates in a study of cytomegalovirus exposure and HLA in healthy donors. CDR3 length: 19 residues. Trimming cost V 1 base and J 4 bases, with 23 bases left between them. The V gene's germline CDR1 is SGHTA and CDR2 FQGNSA. Data came from immunoSEQ multiplex PCR; TCRdb stores just in-frame clones and leaves some out. The sample includes roughly 300,000 clones, about nine tenths seen only once; the top ten take over 1%. This clonotype originated in a woman aged 25-40 years in good health and CMV-seropositive. The chain recombines TRBV7-2 with TRBJ2-1, with D perhaps matching TRBD2 (5 bases). The material sequenced was PBMCs. CDR3 loop: CASSLGGRATFSPYNEQFF. Written as DNA, the CDR3 is TGTGCCAGCAGCTTAGGAGGGCGGGCTACCTTCAGCCCATACAATGAGCAGTTCTTC.